These T cell receptor beta chains were read from a single sample in a study of post-analysis software for immune sequencing data. TCRdb reanalysed the PCR reads using MiXCR and keeps one entry per CDR3 protein. The repertoire has some 190,000 distinct CDR3 sequences, approximately 30% of them found once; the top ten carry approximately 3.6%. Sequenced sample: blood. The origin of the receptors is a girl younger than 18 with multiple sclerosis. The CDR3 runs from the conserved cysteine through the conserved F or W.

V,J,CDR3
TRBV15,TRBJ2-4,CATSRDSGGTNIQYF
TRBV29-1,TRBJ2-1,CSVEARAYNEQFF
TRBV12-3/TRBV12-4,TRBJ1-2,CASSLVPSTSTF
TRBV29-1,TRBJ2-1,CSVVARANEQFF
TRBV29-1,TRBJ2-1,CSVEKVYNEQFF
TRBV5-1,TRBJ2-7,CASSLALGGSDYEQYF
TRBV3-1,TRBJ2-1,CASTVVRRERSEQFF
TRBV11-2,TRBJ2-4,CASSSGGQKNIQYF
TRBV28,TRBJ2-2,CASRTTGNTGELFF
TRBV3-1,TRBJ1-5,CASSQDPRAGQPQHF
TRBV29-1,TRBJ1-4,CSVPGVGEKLFF
TRBV12-3/TRBV12-4,TRBJ1-6,CTSSRHNSPLHF
TRBV6-6,TRBJ1-1,CASSEGQVNTEAFF
TRBV7-6,TRBJ2-7,CASSPRTSGGFGEQYF
TRBV5-1,TRBJ1-1,CASSLEGGRTEAFF
TRBV29-1,.,CSVDGQGVTEETQYF
TRBV5-1,TRBJ2-1,CASSLSGSYNEQFF
TRBV28,TRBJ1-4,CASTPHGPYEKLFF
TRBV6-5,TRBJ2-1,CASSTLRGLQGRNEQFF
TRBV7-2,TRBJ2-4,CASSLTQGMTKNIQYF
TRBV7-2,TRBJ2-3,CASSLGVLADTQYF
TRBV12-3/TRBV12-4,TRBJ1-5,CASSPRDRNQPQHF